This T cell receptor beta chain came from a study of blood T cell repertoires in COVID-19. Study-level background: The analysed material was cDNA or gDNA that came from T cells, B-cell-depleted T cells, or PBMCs.

Original processing methods: Quantification of nucleated cells was approximated via reference gene primer amplification. Repertoires were generated with immunoSEQ multiplex PCR, while TCRdb's copy carries only in-frame clones and drops some. That table furnishes V, J and clone size, whereas the DNA furnished D and trimming. This table holds some 250,000 clones, less than 90% found once. Enrolled during active infection, Seattle patients were then followed longitudinally. The receptor comes from a woman aged 30 to 39 with COVID-19, enrolled during active disease. The sample comprised peripheral blood.

The DNA of the CDR3 is TGTGCCTGGAGTGTCAGGGTGGGTGAAAAACTGTTTTTT. Amino acid sequence: CAWSVRVGEKLFF. The rearrangement joins TRBV30 to TRBJ1-4; D may be TRBD1 (5 bases). V lost 0 bases, J lost 7 bases, and 9 bases lay in between. This CDR3 spans 13 amino acids. CDR1 and CDR2 from the germline V gene are GTSNPN and SVGIG (reference sequence).